This record concerns one T cell receptor (beta chain) sequence. This clone was counted only a few times. What antigen it recognizes has not been identified. No much larger clone is present one base from it, and per-base qualities are unavailable. TCRbeta CDR3 regions were amplified from genomic DNA by means of the immunoSEQ Assay, a bias-controlled multiplex PCR. Concerning the study's data processing: Within the assay, amplification of reference gene primers was used to estimate how many nucleated cells each sample contained. To quantify the absolute abundance of each unique TCRbeta CDR3 rearrangement, sequence reads were collapsed and filtered. For each sample, productive Simpson clonality was calculated as the square root of Simpson's diversity index over productive rearrangements. TCRdb retrieved this table from immuneACCESS and kept in-frame rearrangements only. Not all clones are present; in checked studies, unresolved V genes account for under half, and no reason is known for the remainder. Clone size and the V and J calls come from that table; the DNA yielded D and trimming. In this sample the table shows about 280,000 clones, around 85% of which occur a single time. The top ten hold approximately 6% of the sample.

Enrolling through a virtual design, the prospective study's participants ranged in age from roughly 18 to 100 years and lived across around 25 United States geographic areas. In the prospective study, participants were assigned to cohorts based on the clinical history participants reported in a screening survey and a study questionnaire. ImmuneRACE Cohort 3 recovered participants were defined by two consecutive negative NP/OP PCR tests, healthcare professional clearance, or symptom resolution. Mobile phlebotomists in the prospective study collected whole blood, serum and a nasopharyngeal or oropharyngeal swab from every participant. Additional blood draws and questionnaires over a 2-month period could optionally be provided by prospective study participants. Before DNA extraction, prospective study blood samples were shipped either frozen or at room temperature. Trimming costs V 2 bases and J 5 bases, and their ends lie 6 bases apart. Looking up the germline V gene (reference sequence) yields CDR1 MNHEY and CDR2 SMNVEV. The CDR3 spans 13 residues, from the cysteine through the phenylalanine. The only DNA kept is the CDR3, 39 bases in frame from the first base.

This entry belongs to a study of blood T cell repertoires in COVID-19 (dated by TCRdb to the early 2020s). For the wider study: Collaborator samples came from the United States, Italy and Spain and covered acute and convalescent phases of COVID-19. The prospective study material was composed of cDNA or gDNA derived from T cells, B-cell-depleted T cells, or PBMCs. Deeply sampled blood TCRbeta repertoires from subjects exposed to, actively infected with, or recovered from COVID-19 were included in the dataset. The repertoires were made available in a free public database intended to serve as a resource for research on the immune response to SARS-CoV-2. Samples came from the ongoing ImmuneRACE study (first 160 participants) plus 1,254 subjects from 6 global collaborators. Nearly every sample came with metadata listing a de-identified subject ID, COVID-19 status, age in years and sex. Where available, HLA class I and class II types were taken from metadata supplied by the sample provider and were not determined by assay-based typing. Study-level results and caveats: The amount of clinical and demographic metadata varied by source and participant and was provided uncurated.

The clonotype was recovered from a woman between 35 and 50 years old who had recovered from COVID-19. Rearrangement joined TRBV27 to TRBJ1-4; D gene: possibly TRBD1, on 5 matching bases. Sequencing was performed on PBMCs or T cells enriched from blood (not recorded which). The base sequence is TGTGCCAGCAGTTTAAGACAGAATGAAAAACTGTTTTTT. This gives the protein CASSLRQNEKLFF.